This paragraph reports one T cell receptor (beta chain). These data belong to a study of shared clonotypes between healthy human individuals. Germline V gene data show CDR1 as SGHRS and CDR2 as YFSETQ. The CDR3 spans 17 residues. V lost 1 base and J lost 8, with 21 bases in between. Clones were read by immunoSEQ multiplex PCR, and TCRdb kept only the in-frame ones, dropping some. The sample has about 1,900,000 clones, roughly 95% seen once; the top ten hold more than 0.9%. CD8 cells regarded as naive lacked CD45RO, were positively chosen for CCR7, and omitted terminally differentiated effector memory CD45RA+ cells.

The chain combines TRBV5-1 with TRBJ1-4; D is ambiguous. This clonotype originated in a young man in good health. Sequenced: naive CD8+ T cells sorted from blood. CDR3 in amino acids: CASSLSGSISPGEKLFF. The CDR3 DNA reads as TGCGCCAGCAGCTTGTCGGGCAGCATTTCCCCGGGGGAAAAACTGTTTTTT. The full variable domain, rest sourced from reference TRBV5-1 and TRBJ1-4, is KAGVTQTPRYLIKTRGQQVTLSCSPISGHRSVSWYQQTPGQGLQFLFEYFSETQRNKGNFPGRFSGRQFSNSRSEMNVSTLELGDSALYLCASSLSGSISPGEKLFFGSGTQLSVL.